This TCR beta chain was observed in a study of T cells in Graves' hyperthyroidism and ophthalmopathy. Study-wide findings and caveats: In validation, the model predicted ophthalmopathy. These predictions came a median 6.5 months before onset.

This clonotype was observed at least ten times. Its antigen remains unknown. Regions amplified from RNA transcripts were the TCR beta CDR3 regions. HTBI primers were employed in a first-round RT-PCR of the TCR CDR3. TCRdb fed the multiplex PCR reads into MiXCR, producing one record per CDR3 protein. The sample has approximately 490,000 distinct CDR3 sequences, roughly 23% seen once. This sequence originates from a woman aged 70-85 years with Graves' ophthalmopathy. The sample was blood.

The CDR3 DNA reads TGTGCCTGGAGTTCGGGTCTGACGGGAATGCTCGAGCAGTACTTC. It translates to CAWSSGLTGMLEQYF. The V and J genes are TRBV30 and TRBJ2-7; weak D call: TRBD2 (5 bases). The germline V and J ends were trimmed by 2 bases and 6 bases, with 20 bases remaining between them. CDR3 length: 15 amino acids. Germline CDR1 and CDR2: GTSNPN and SVGIG (reference sequence).